This TCR beta chain was documented in a study of cytomegalovirus exposure and HLA in healthy donors. Overall study: Researchers found that just over 80% of about 400 genotyped donors fell within the Caucasian-associated ancestry cluster.

Vbeta (60) and Jbeta (13) primers were used in the PCR. Measured with immunoSEQ multiplex PCR; TCRdb has only the in-frame clones, and not every one. The data show around 79,000 clones, around 70% seen once. Germline V gives CDR1 SEHNR, CDR2 FQNEAQ (reference sequence). J was trimmed by 3 bases and V by 4 bases; bases with no gene match: 9. The CDR3 totals 16 residues. The rearrangement uses TRBV7-9 and TRBJ2-3, with 8 bases that match TRBD2. The sequenced material came from PBMCs. This receptor was identified in a woman aged 40 to 50 in good health and CMV-seropositive. The CDR3 DNA follows: TGTGCCAGCAGCTCTCAAGCGGGAGTGGGGACAGATACGCAGTATTTT. This translates into CASSSQAGVGTDTQYF.